The present entry profiles one T cell receptor (beta chain) with its context. TCRdb's table, derived via immunoSEQ multiplex PCR, lists solely in-frame clones and lacks some. The sample has about 140,000 clones; approximately 87% are singletons. Germline loops: CDR1 LNHDA, CDR2 SQIVND (reference sequence). The V segment lost 7 bases and the J segment 1 base; nucleotides outside the gene matches: 14. CDR3 length equals 19 residues. This sample was taken from a study of cytomegalovirus exposure and HLA in healthy donors. This clonotype was obtained from a man younger than 35 in good health and CMV-seronegative. The sequencing sample was made of PBMCs. This sequence joins TRBV19 and TRBJ2-1; 12 bases are shared with TRBD1. CDR3 in amino acids: CASTVSGTGGAWSYNEQFF. The CDR3 coding sequence is TGTGCCAGTACCGTATCGGGGACAGGGGGCGCCTGGTCCTACAATGAGCAGTTCTTC.